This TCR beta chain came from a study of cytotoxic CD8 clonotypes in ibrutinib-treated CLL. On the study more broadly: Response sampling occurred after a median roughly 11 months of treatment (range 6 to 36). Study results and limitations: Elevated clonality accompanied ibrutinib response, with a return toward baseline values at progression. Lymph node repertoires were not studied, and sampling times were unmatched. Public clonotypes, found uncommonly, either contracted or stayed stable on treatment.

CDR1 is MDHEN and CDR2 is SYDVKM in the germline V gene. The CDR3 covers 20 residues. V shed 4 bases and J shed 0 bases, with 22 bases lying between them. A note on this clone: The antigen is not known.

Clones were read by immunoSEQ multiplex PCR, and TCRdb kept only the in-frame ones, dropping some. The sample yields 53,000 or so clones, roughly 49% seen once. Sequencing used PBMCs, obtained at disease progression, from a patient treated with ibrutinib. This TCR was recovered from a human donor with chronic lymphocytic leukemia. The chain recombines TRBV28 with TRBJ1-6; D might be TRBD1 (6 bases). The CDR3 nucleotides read TGTGCCAGCAGTTGGGATGAGGGGGGTTGGGGGAGCTCCTATAATTCACCCCTCCACTTT. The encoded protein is CASSWDEGGWGSSYNSPLHF.